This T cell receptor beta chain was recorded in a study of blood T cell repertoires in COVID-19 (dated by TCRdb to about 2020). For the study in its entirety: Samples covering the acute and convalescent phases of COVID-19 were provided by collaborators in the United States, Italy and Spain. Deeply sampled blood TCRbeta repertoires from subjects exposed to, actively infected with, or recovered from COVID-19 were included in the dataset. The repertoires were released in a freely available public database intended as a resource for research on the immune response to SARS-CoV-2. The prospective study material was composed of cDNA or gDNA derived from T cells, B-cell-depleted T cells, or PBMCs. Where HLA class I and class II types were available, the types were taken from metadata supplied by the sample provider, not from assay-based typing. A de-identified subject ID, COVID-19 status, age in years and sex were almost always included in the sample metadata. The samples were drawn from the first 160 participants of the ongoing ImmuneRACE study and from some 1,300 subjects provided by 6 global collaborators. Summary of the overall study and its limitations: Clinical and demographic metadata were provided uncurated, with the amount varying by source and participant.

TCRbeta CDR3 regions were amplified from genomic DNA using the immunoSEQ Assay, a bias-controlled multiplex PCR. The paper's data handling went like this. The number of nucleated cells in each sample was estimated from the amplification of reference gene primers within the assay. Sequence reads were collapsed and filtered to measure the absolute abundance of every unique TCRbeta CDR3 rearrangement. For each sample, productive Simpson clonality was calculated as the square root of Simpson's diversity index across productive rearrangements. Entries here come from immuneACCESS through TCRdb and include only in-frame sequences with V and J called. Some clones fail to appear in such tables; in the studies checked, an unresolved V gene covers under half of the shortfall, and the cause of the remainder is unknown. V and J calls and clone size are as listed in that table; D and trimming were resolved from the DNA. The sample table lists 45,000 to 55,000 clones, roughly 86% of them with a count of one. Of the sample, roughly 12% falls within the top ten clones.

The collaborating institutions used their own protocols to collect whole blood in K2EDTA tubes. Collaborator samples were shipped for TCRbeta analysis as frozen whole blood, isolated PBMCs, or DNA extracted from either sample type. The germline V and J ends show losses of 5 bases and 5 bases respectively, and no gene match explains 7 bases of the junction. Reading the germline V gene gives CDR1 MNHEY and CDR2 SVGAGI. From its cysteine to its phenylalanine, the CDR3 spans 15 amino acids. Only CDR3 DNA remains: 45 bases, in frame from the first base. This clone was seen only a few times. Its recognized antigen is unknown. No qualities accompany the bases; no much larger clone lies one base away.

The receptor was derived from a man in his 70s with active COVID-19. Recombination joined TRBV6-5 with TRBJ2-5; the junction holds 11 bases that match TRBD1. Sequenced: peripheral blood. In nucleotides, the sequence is TGTGCCAGCAGTCCGGACAGGGGGCGCGGGGAGACCCAGTACTTC. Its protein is CASSPDRGRGETQYF.